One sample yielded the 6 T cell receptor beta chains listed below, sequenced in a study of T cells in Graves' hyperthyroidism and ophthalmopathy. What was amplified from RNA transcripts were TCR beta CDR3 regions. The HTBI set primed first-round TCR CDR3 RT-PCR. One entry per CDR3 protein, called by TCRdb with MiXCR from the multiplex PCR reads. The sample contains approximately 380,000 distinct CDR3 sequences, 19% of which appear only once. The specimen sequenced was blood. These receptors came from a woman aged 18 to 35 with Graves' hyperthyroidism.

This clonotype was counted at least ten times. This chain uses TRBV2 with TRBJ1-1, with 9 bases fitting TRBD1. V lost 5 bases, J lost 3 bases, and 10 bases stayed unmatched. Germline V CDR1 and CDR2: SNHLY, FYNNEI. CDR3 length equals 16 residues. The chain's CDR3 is CASSKNTGGGHTEAFF. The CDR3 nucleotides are TGTGCCAGCAGTAAGAACACAGGGGGCGGACACACTGAAGCTTTCTTT. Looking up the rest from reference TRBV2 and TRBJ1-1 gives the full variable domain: EPEVTQTPSHQVTQMGQEVILRCVPISNHLYFYWYRQILGQKVEFLVSFYNNEISEKSEIFDDQFSVERPDGSNFTLKIRSTKLEDSAMYFCASSKNTGGGHTEAFFGQGTRLTVV.

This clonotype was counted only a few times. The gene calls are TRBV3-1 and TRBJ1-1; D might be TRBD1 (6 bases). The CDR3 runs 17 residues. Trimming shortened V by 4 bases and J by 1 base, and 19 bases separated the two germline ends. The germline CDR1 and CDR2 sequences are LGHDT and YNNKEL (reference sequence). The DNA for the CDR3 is TGTGCCAGCAGCCCCCAAGGGGGGAACGGGGCGAACACTGAAGCTTTCTTT. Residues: CASSPQGGNGANTEAFF.

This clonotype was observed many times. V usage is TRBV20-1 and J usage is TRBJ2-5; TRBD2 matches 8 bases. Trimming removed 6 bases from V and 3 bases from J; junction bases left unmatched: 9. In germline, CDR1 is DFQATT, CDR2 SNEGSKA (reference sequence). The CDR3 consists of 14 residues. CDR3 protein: CSAPPGGTKETQYF. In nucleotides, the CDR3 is TGCAGTGCACCGCCGGGGGGGACCAAAGAGACCCAGTACTTC.

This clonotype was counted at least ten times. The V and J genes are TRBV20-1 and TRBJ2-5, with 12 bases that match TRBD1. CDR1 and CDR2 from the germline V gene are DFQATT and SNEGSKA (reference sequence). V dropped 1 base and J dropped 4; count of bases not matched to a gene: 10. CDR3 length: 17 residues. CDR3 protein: CSARVSRGTGGAETQYF. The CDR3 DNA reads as TGCAGTGCTAGAGTTTCTCGTGGGACAGGGGGCGCAGAGACCCAGTACTTC.

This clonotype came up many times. CDR3 sequence reads: CATSDPTKTGGDYTF. The CDR3 DNA reads as TGTGCCACCAGTGACCCAACGAAGACAGGGGGCGACTACACCTTC. This rearrangement joins TRBV24-1 to TRBJ1-2; 10 bases line up with TRBD1. This CDR3 has 15 residues. With V trimmed by 4 bases and J by 10 bases, 11 bases remained unmatched. Germline CDR1 is KGHDR and CDR2 is SFDVKD.

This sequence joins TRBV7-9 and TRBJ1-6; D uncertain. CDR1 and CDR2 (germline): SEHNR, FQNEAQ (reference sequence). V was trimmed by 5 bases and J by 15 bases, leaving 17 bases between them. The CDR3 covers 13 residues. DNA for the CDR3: TGTGCCAGCAGCCTCCTGGGAGTATTGGGCCTCCACTTT. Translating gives CASSLLGVLGLHF. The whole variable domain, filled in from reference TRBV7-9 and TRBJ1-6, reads DTGVSQNPRHKITKRGQNVTFRCDPISEHNRLYWYRQTLGQGPEFLTYFQNEAQLEKSRLLSDRFSAERPKGSFSTLEIQRTEQGDSAMYLCASSLLGVLGLHFGNGTRLTVT.